The subject of this entry is one TCR beta chain. This sample is drawn from a study of Ad26.COV2.S vaccination and SARS-CoV-2 variants. Study information: A participant enrolled in the COV1001 Ad26.COV2.S trial arm provided the sample.

The method was immunoSEQ multiplex PCR; TCRdb's version includes in-frame clones alone and lacks a portion of them. The data show approximately 350,000 clones, with 80% to 90% seen just once and about 7.4% held by the top ten. Treatment noted: some 19 received Ad26.COV2.S at low or high dose, single or two shots; a few received placebo; per-sample allocation not given. It was on day 63 after the first vaccine or placebo injection that samples were taken. This CDR3 is 17 amino acids long. J lost 4 bases, V lost 4 bases, and 7 bases had no gene match. Germline-derived CDR1 and CDR2 are LGHDT and YNNKEL (reference sequence).

The sequencing here drew on peripheral blood, taken in a trial of Ad26.COV2.S vaccine versus placebo. The rearrangement uses TRBV3-1 (or the pseudogene TRBV3-2) and TRBJ2-1, with 13 bases fitting TRBD2. This TCR derives from a person between 18 and 65 years old who received the Ad26.COV2.S COVID-19 vaccine or a placebo. The CDR3, as DNA: TGTGCCAGCAGCCGTCCGACTAGCGGGGGGCAATACAATGAGCAGTTCTTC. It translates to CASSRPTSGGQYNEQFF.